This T cell receptor beta chain was observed in a study of breast tumors, draining lymph nodes, adjacent tissues. Study outcomes and limitations: Most tumor T cells seemingly derive from lymph node, then expand in tumor. That most tumor T cells come from lymph nodes remained unproven. Tumor TCR diversity was below lymph nodes but above nontumor tissue.

The CDR3 spans 15 residues. The germline gives CDR1 MNHEY, CDR2 SVGAGI. Breast cancer patients provided tissue from their axillary draining lymph nodes. TCRdb re-called the multiplex PCR reads with MiXCR, one entry per CDR3 protein. The table shows approximately 130,000 distinct CDR3 sequences, with around 20% occurring only once. Concerning this clonotype itself: Its cognate antigen is unknown. A much larger clone lies a single base off, so this may be a read error.

The receptor comes from a female donor with breast cancer. Some clones in this sample may be carry-over from other donors' samples. Sequenced sample: axillary lymph node tissue. V and J are TRBV6-5 and TRBJ1-5, with 7 bases that match TRBD1. The CDR3 protein is CASSTGQTSSQPQHF. Written as DNA, the CDR3 is TGTGCCAGCAGTACGGGACAGACGAGCAGTCAGCCCCAGCATTTT.